This T cell receptor beta chain originates from a study of immune evolution from preneoplasia to lung adenocarcinoma. Using immunoSEQ multiplex PCR, the repertoire was profiled, and TCRdb retains in-frame clones only, with some absent. The data show tens of thousands of clones, with around 85% seen just once and about 4.7% held by the top ten. Premalignant or tumor cells were enriched by macro-dissection after pathologic assessment. What was sequenced was FFPE invasive lung adenocarcinoma tissue. This receptor was identified in a person aged 55-75 years with lung adenocarcinoma.

The CDR3 here is CASSPSPDRGNQPQHF. For the CDR3, the DNA is TGTGCCAGCAGCCCCTCCCCGGACAGGGGCAATCAGCCCCAGCATTTT. This chain uses TRBV7-9 with TRBJ1-5, with 8 bases lining up with TRBD1. V lost 5 bases to trimming and J lost 2 bases; unmatched junction nucleotides: 8. Germline V lookup: CDR1 SEHNR, CDR2 FQNEAQ (reference sequence). This CDR3 has 16 amino acids.